Sequencing of this T cell receptor beta chain was carried out in a study of T-cell reconstitution after alpha-beta-depleted transplantation in children. CDR1 and CDR2 from the germline V gene are SNHLY and FYNNEI. This CDR3 is built from 16 residues. V lost 3 bases and J 1 base, leaving 13 bases between the germline ends. Unique molecular identifiers were used to barcode this TCRbeta library. One entry per CDR3 protein, called by TCRdb with MiXCR from the PCR reads. The sample holds approximately 250,000 distinct CDR3 sequences, under 30% seen once. The sample was PBMCs, taken before TCRalphabeta/CD19-depleted stem cell transplant. J is TRBJ2-1 and V is TRBV2; either TRBD1 or TRBD2 may fit D (6 bases each). This TCR derives from a girl aged 2 to 9 with Fanconi anemia, due to receive a stem cell transplant. The CDR3 spells CASSDPGGQSYNEQFF. In DNA, the CDR3 is TGTGCCAGCAGTGATCCCGGGGGCCAATCCTACAATGAGCAGTTCTTC.